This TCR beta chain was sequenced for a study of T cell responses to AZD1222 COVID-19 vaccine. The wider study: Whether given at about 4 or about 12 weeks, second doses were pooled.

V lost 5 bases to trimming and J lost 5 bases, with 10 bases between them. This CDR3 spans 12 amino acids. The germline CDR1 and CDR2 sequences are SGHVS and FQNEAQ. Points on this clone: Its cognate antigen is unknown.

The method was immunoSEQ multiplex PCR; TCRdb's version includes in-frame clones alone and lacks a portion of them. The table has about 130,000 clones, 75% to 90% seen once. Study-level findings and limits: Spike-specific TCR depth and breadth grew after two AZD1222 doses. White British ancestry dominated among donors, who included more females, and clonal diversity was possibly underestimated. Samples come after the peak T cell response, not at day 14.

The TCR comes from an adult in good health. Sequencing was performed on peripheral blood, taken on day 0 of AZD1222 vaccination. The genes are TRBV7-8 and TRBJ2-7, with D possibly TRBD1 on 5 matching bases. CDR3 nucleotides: TGTGCCAGCAGCCGCGACAGACACGAGCAGTACTTC. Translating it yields CASSRDRHEQYF.